The next 9 T cell receptor beta chains were all read from a single sample in a study of beta chain features in type 1 diabetes. The isolated RNA, all of it, was reverse transcribed, so expressed TCRB transcripts were what got sequenced. Measured with immunoSEQ multiplex PCR; TCRdb has only the in-frame clones, and not every one. The sample carries roughly 170,000 clones, 13% recorded once. The material sequenced was central memory CD4+ T cells from blood. The receptor set was obtained from a woman aged 18-29 years in good health.

This clone was counted between two and nine times. The chain combines TRBV7-9 with TRBJ1-1; tentatively, D is TRBD1 (5 bases). Germline loops: CDR1 SEHNR, CDR2 FQNEAQ (reference sequence). V was shortened by 1 base and J by 5 bases, with 14 bases between the two germline ends. The CDR3 runs 15 residues. CDR3 sequence (DNA): TGTGCCAGCAGCTTAGGGTCAGTCGGACATACTGAAGCTTTCTTT. This codes for CASSLGSVGHTEAFF. The whole variable domain, filled in from reference TRBV7-9 and TRBJ1-1, reads DTGVSQNPRHKITKRGQNVTFRCDPISEHNRLYWYRQTLGQGPEFLTYFQNEAQLEKSRLLSDRFSAERPKGSFSTLEIQRTEQGDSAMYLCASSLGSVGHTEAFFGQGTRLTVV.

A few counts support this clone. This rearrangement joins TRBV29-1 to TRBJ2-7, with no clear D. Trimming took 4 bases from V and 5 from J, leaving 9 bases between them. CDR1 is SQVTM and CDR2 is ANQGSEA in the germline V gene. The CDR3 spans 11 residues. The CDR3 protein is CSVVRSDEQYF. Here the CDR3 DNA reads TGCAGCGTTGTACGGTCGGACGAGCAGTACTTC.

The V call is TRBV6-1, the J call TRBJ2-5, with 15 bases fitting TRBD2. This CDR3 spans 16 amino acids. V was pared by 2 bases and J by 4 bases, with 2 bases of the junction left unmatched. From germline, CDR1 is MNHNS and CDR2 SASEGT. This CDR3 is CASSEWGLAGGETQYF. CDR3 sequence (DNA): TGTGCCAGCAGTGAATGGGGACTAGCGGGAGGAGAGACCCAGTACTTC.

The CDR3 loop reads CASDGTPGRNEQFF. The CDR3 DNA sequence: TGTGCCAGCGACGGGACTCCCGGCCGCAATGAGCAGTTCTTC. The gene calls are TRBV2 and TRBJ2-1, with a tentative D call TRBD2 (6 bases). The length of the CDR3 is 14 residues. The germline CDR1 and CDR2 sequences are SNHLY and FYNNEI. Trimming shortened V by 8 bases and J by 6 bases, and 17 bases separated the two germline ends.

The J gene is TRBJ2-5, the V gene TRBV6-1; a weak D match, TRBD1 (5 bases). The CDR3 loop spans 16 amino acids. Germline CDR1 MNHNS, CDR2 SASEGT. The V gene lost 2 bases and the J gene lost 2 bases, with 15 bases spanning the gap. The CDR3 nucleotides read TGTGCCAGCAGTGAAAGTAGGGGCAGACCTCAAGAGACCCAGTACTTC. This gives the protein CASSESRGRPQETQYF.

The chain links TRBV7-8 to TRBJ2-2, with a tentative D call TRBD2 (6 bases). V was clipped by 1 base and J by 4 bases, with 10 bases between them. The CDR3 consists of 15 residues. Germline CDR1 is SGHVS and CDR2 is FQNEAQ. CDR3 amino acids: CASSLDGGTTGELFF. In DNA, the CDR3 is TGTGCCAGCAGCTTAGATGGCGGGACCACCGGGGAGCTGTTTTTT.

There are a few counts of this clone. V usage is TRBV28 and J usage is TRBJ2-7; 11 bases fit TRBD1. This CDR3 contains 14 residues. With V trimmed by 6 bases and J by 4 bases, 5 bases remained unmatched. Germline loops: CDR1 MDHEN, CDR2 SYDVKM. The CDR3 spells CASRTGTGGYEQYF. The CDR3, as DNA: TGTGCCAGCAGAACCGGGACAGGGGGGTACGAGCAGTACTTC.

A single count supports this clone. CDR3 coding DNA: TGTGCCAGCTCACGCAGCCGACAGACGAACACTGAAGCTTTCTTT. This gives the protein CASSRSRQTNTEAFF. The chain uses TRBV18 and TRBJ1-1, with D possibly matching TRBD1 (5 bases). The V end lost 4 bases, the J end lost 1 base, and 13 bases lay between the germline ends. Germline CDR1 KGHSH, CDR2 LQKENI. The CDR3 length is 15 residues.

This sequence joins TRBV18 and TRBJ2-2; the match to TRBD1 covers 7 bases. Germline-derived CDR1 and CDR2 are KGHSH and LQKENI. The V gene end was trimmed by 3 bases and the J gene end by 0 bases; junction bases not matched to a gene: 4. This CDR3 has 16 residues. The CDR3 protein is CASSPRTGSNTGELFF. The CDR3 DNA is TGTGCCAGCTCACCCAGGACAGGCTCGAACACCGGGGAGCTGTTTTTT. The entire variable domain, with the rest obtained from reference TRBV18 and TRBJ2-2, is as follows: NAGVMQNPRHLVRRRGQEARLRCSPMKGHSHVYWYRQLPEEGLKFMVYLQKENIIDESGMPKERFSAEFPKEGPSILRIQQVVRGDSAAYFCASSPRTGSNTGELFFGEGSRLTVL.